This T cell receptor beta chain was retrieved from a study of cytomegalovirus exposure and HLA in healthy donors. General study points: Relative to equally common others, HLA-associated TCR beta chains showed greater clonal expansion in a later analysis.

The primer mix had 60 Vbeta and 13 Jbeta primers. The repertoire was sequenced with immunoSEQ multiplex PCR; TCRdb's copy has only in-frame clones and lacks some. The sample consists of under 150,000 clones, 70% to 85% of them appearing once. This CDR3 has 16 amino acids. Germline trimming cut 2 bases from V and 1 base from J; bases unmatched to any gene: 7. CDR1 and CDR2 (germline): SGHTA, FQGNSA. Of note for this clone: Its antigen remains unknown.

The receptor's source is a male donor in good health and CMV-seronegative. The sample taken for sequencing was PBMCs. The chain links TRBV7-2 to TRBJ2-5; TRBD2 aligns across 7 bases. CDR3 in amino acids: CASSLMGGGLQETQYF. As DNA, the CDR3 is TGTGCCAGCAGCTTAATGGGGGGGGGTCTCCAAGAGACCCAGTACTTC.